This TCR beta chain comes out of a study of T cells in Graves' hyperthyroidism and ophthalmopathy. Study in general: Before treatment of any kind, peripheral blood was taken at initial diagnosis. Study outcomes and limitations: The majority of expanded thyroid clonotypes above 0.001 also appeared in blood. Model output signaled ophthalmopathy a median 6.5 months ahead of onset.

Amplification targeted TCR beta CDR3 regions from RNA transcripts. An initial round of RT-PCR targeting the TCR CDR3 relied on the HTBI primer set. MiXCR, run by TCRdb on the multiplex PCR reads, gives a single entry per CDR3 protein. The sample gives about 300,000 distinct CDR3 sequences, roughly 15% of which show up once; 33% is in the top ten. This clonotype was seen repeatedly, ten times or more. Its antigen is undetermined. Germline V gives CDR1 SGHNT, CDR2 YENEEA. J gave up 7 bases and V 5 bases, and 0 bases lay outside the gene matches. The CDR3 consists of 12 residues. The chain couples TRBV11-3 to TRBJ2-1; 9 positions match TRBD2. Input material: blood. The sequence derives from a man younger than 45 with Graves' hyperthyroidism. CDR3 nucleotide sequence: TGTGCCAGCAGCGGACTAGCGAATGAGCAGTTCTTC. Protein sequence: CASSGLANEQFF.